The 15 T cell receptor beta chains below all came from one sample that was sequenced in a study of early T cells in non-severe SARS-CoV-2 infection (dated by TCRdb to the early 2020s). The library was generated by 5' RACE. The sample was run on a NextSeq 500. TCRdb trimmed public reads at Q25 via fastp, called clones via MiXCR and kept in-frame beta chains. Records with the same CDR3 protein are collapsed into one entry carrying the most frequent genes and DNA. Recorded for this sample are around 98,000 distinct CDR3 sequences; 11% of them occurred a single time. The ten largest clonotypes hold approximately 5% of the sample. Specimen: whole blood. These receptors all stem from an adult who was a healthcare worker with PCR-confirmed SARS-CoV-2 infection or an uninfected control (not recorded which).

This chain uses TRBV20-1 with TRBJ2-2; 10 nucleotides line up with TRBD2. The CDR3 is 16 amino acids. Germline V gene data show CDR1 as DFQATT and CDR2 as SNEGSKA (reference sequence). The trim removed 0 bases at V and 4 bases at J, leaving 5 bases unmatched. As DNA, the CDR3 is TGCAGTGCTAGAGATGGGGCTAGCGGGGGCACCGGGGAGCTGTTTTTT. Translated: CSARDGASGGTGELFF.

This clonotype came up many times. The chain is built from TRBV10-2 and TRBJ1-1; unclear D gene. The germline gives CDR1 WSHSY, CDR2 SAAADI. This CDR3 spans 15 amino acids. With 0 bases removed from V and 1 base from J, the gap between germline ends came to 9 bases. The CDR3 region is CASSESASRNTEAFF. The CDR3 nucleotides read TGCGCCAGCAGTGAGTCGGCCAGCAGGAACACTGAAGCTTTCTTT.

In this sample, this clonotype turned up many times. This sequence joins TRBV18 and TRBJ1-5; D gene unclear. This CDR3 contains 16 residues. Trimming stripped 6 bases from V and 2 bases from J, with 17 bases between. CDR1 KGHSH and CDR2 LQKENI come from the germline V gene. The CDR3 DNA sequence: TGTGCCAGCTCCCAGACTGGAGGGTTTGGCAATCAGCCCCAGCATTTT. It codes for CASSQTGGFGNQPQHF. Based on the CDR3 plus reference TRBV18 and TRBJ1-5, the full variable domain is NAGVMQNPRHLVRRRGQEARLRCSPMKGHSHVYWYRQLPEEGLKFMVYLQKENIIDESGMPKERFSAEFPKEGPSILRIQQVVRGDSAAYFCASSQTGGFGNQPQHFGDGTRLSIL.

The rearrangement uses TRBV7-2 and TRBJ2-2; no clear D. Trimming removed 7 bases from V and 10 bases from J, with 10 bases in between. The germline V gene has CDR1 SGHTA and CDR2 FQGNSA. The CDR3 consists of 11 residues. The CDR3 DNA reads as TGTGCCAGCACCCCCCGAATGGAGCTGTTTTTT. It encodes CASTPRMELFF.

This clonotype has just a few counts. CDR3 DNA: TGCGCCAGCAGTCGCGGGGGCCAGGGCACTGAAGCTTTCTTT. Protein sequence: CASSRGGQGTEAFF. V and J are TRBV5-1 and TRBJ1-1, with TRBD1 as a possible D gene (6 bases). V lost 5 bases and J 4 bases, leaving 15 bases between the germline ends. This CDR3 is built from 14 residues. The germline CDR1 and CDR2 sequences are SGHRS and YFSETQ.

This sequence joins TRBV20-1 and TRBJ1-1; 7 bases align to TRBD1. Germline lookup yields CDR1 DFQATT and CDR2 SNEGSKA (reference sequence). V lost 4 bases, J lost 3 bases, and 5 bases stayed unmatched. CDR3 length equals 13 residues. The CDR3 is CSATRDSYTEAFF. The CDR3 bases are TGCAGTGCTACCCGGGACAGTTACACTGAAGCTTTCTTT.

This clonotype was counted between two and nine times. This chain uses TRBV7-8 with TRBJ2-5; D gene ambiguous. The CDR3 extends over 16 amino acids. From germline, CDR1 is SGHVS and CDR2 FQNEAQ. V lost 5 bases, J lost 5 bases, and 21 bases lay in between. Written as DNA, the CDR3 is TGTGCCAGCAGCCCGAGCTTGGGCATCGGCTTGGAGACCCAGTACTTC. Translating it yields CASSPSLGIGLETQYF.

This clonotype was counted a few times. The chain recombines TRBV27 with TRBJ2-7; D possibly corresponds to TRBD1 (5 bases). The V end was cut by 10 bases, the J end by 9 bases, with 16 bases between. This CDR3 has 11 amino acids. Germline V gene sequence: CDR1 MNHEY, CDR2 SMNVEV (reference sequence). DNA of the CDR3: TGTGCCACCACGTTAGGGGATTGGCAGTACTTC. Translation: CATTLGDWQYF.

This clonotype has a handful of counts. The chain carries TRBV6-1 and TRBJ1-5, with D tentatively TRBD1 (6 bases). This CDR3 region has 16 residues. The germline gives CDR1 MNHNS, CDR2 SASEGT. V lost 4 bases, J lost 0 bases, and 13 bases lay in between. The CDR3, as DNA: TGTGCCAGCAGTGGCCTACAGGGCTATAGCAATCAGCCCCAGCATTTT. It translates to CASSGLQGYSNQPQHF.

V gene TRBV6-5 combines with J gene TRBJ2-5; TRBD1 might be the D (5 bases). Trimming stripped 2 bases from V and 7 bases from J, with 11 bases between. Germline V gene sequence: CDR1 MNHEY, CDR2 SVGAGI. The CDR3 consists of 13 residues. Here the CDR3 reads CASSYEQERTQYF. CDR3 DNA sequence: TGTGCCAGCAGTTACGAACAGGAGCGGACCCAGTACTTC.

In this sample, this clonotype turned up many times. The V call is TRBV6-1, the J call TRBJ2-5, with 7 nucleotides matching TRBD1. The ends lost 3 bases at V and 5 bases at J; junction bases unmatched: 6. From germline, CDR1 is MNHNS and CDR2 SASEGT. CDR3 length: 14 amino acids. The CDR3 DNA reads as TGTGCCAGCAGTGACCGACAGGGAAGGGAGACCCAGTACTTC. The encoded protein is CASSDRQGRETQYF.

This clonotype was counted only a few times. The rearrangement uses TRBV18 and TRBJ2-1, with 10 bases fitting TRBD1. From germline, CDR1 is KGHSH and CDR2 LQKENI. V dropped 6 bases and J dropped 5; count of bases not matched to a gene: 7. CDR3 length: 15 amino acids. The CDR3, as DNA: TGTGCCAGCTCTCACAAGGACAGGGGGGACAATGAGCAGTTCTTC. Translated, it gives CASSHKDRGDNEQFF.

This clonotype was detected only a few times. The chain joins TRBV3-1 to TRBJ1-1; D remains unclear. Deletions cut 1 base from V and 2 bases from J, with 8 bases between. Germline assignment: CDR1 LGHDT and CDR2 YNNKEL (reference sequence). There are 14 residues in the CDR3. The CDR3: CASSQAKGNTEAFF. CDR3 sequence (DNA): TGTGCCAGCAGCCAAGCTAAAGGAAACACTGAAGCTTTCTTT.

The V and J genes are TRBV7-9 and TRBJ2-2; maybe TRBD2 (5 bases). From germline, CDR1 is SEHNR and CDR2 FQNEAQ (reference sequence). CDR3 length: 12 amino acids. The V end lost 3 bases, the J end lost 6 bases, and 5 bases lay between the germline ends. The CDR3 sequence is CASSLGAGELFF. The DNA of the CDR3 is TGTGCCAGCAGCTTGGGAGCCGGGGAGCTGTTTTTT.

This clonotype occurred a few times. The V gene is TRBV12-3 or TRBV12-4, the J gene TRBJ2-2; 7 bases map to TRBD1. Trimming at V came to 5 bases and at J to 6 bases, leaving 9 bases not matched to a gene. The CDR3 is made up of 15 amino acids. As DNA, the CDR3 is TGTGCCAGCAGTAGGGACAGCGTAAGCTCCGGGGAGCTGTTTTTT. It encodes CASSRDSVSSGELFF.